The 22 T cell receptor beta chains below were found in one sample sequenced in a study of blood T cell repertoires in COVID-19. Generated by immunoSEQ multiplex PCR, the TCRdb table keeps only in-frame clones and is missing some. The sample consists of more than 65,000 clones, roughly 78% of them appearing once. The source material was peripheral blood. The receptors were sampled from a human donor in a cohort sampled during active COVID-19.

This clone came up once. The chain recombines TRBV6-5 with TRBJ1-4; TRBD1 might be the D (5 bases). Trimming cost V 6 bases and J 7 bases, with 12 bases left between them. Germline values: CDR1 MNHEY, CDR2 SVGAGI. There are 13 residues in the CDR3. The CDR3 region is CASSRQGPEKLFF. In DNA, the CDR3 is TGTGCCAGCAGCCGCCAGGGCCCTGAAAAACTGTTTTTT.

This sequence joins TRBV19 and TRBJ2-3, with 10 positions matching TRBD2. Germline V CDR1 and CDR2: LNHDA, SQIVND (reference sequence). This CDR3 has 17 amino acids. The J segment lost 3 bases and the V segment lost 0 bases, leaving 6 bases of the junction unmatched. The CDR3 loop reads CASSIEAGGRKTDTQYF. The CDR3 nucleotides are TGTGCCAGTAGTATAGAAGCGGGGGGGCGGAAAACAGATACGCAGTATTTT.

This chain's CDR3 is CASSLAQGAGEQYF. The CDR3 DNA is TGCGCCAGCAGCTTGGCACAGGGGGCGGGGGAGCAGTACTTC. This sequence joins TRBV5-1 and TRBJ2-7, with 9 nucleotides matching TRBD1. V shed 0 bases, J shed 7 bases, and the junction held 5 bases outside the gene matches. This CDR3 is built from 14 residues. CDR1 is SGHRS and CDR2 is YFSETQ in the germline V gene.

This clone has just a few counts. This CDR3 reads CASNVGQGTEKLFF. The CDR3, as DNA: TGTGCCAGCAACGTGGGGCAGGGGACTGAAAAACTGTTTTTT. The chain employs TRBV7-2 and TRBJ1-4; a weak D match, TRBD1 (6 bases). The CDR3 sequence is 14 residues long. V gave up 7 bases and J gave up 7 bases, with 16 bases separating them. Germline-derived CDR1 and CDR2 are SGHTA and FQGNSA. The whole variable domain, filled in from reference TRBV7-2 and TRBJ1-4, reads GAGVSQSPSNKVTEKGKDVELRCDPISGHTALYWYRQSLGQGLEFLIYFQGNSAPDKSGLPSDRFSAERTGGSVSTLTIQRTQQEDSAVYLCASNVGQGTEKLFFGSGTQLSVL.

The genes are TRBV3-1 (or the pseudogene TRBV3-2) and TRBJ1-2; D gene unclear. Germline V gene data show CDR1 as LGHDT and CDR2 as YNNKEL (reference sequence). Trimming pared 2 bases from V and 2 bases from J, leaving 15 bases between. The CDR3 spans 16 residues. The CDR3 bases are TGTGCCAGCAGCCAAAGAGGCGGGATATTGAACTATGGCTACACCTTC. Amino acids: CASSQRGGILNYGYTF.

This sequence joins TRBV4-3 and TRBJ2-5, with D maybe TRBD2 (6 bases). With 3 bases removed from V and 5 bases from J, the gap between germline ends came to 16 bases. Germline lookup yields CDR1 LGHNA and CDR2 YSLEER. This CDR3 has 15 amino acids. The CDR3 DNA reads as TGCGCCAGCAGCCAGATGACTAGTTCCCAGGAGACCCAGTACTTC. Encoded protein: CASSQMTSSQETQYF.

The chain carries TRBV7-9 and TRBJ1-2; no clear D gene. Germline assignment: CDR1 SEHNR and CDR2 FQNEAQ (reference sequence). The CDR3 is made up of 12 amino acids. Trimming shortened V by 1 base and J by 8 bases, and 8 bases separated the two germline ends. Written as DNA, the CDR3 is TGTGCCAGCAGCTTAGTTAGTTTGGGCTACACCTTC. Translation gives CASSLVSLGYTF.

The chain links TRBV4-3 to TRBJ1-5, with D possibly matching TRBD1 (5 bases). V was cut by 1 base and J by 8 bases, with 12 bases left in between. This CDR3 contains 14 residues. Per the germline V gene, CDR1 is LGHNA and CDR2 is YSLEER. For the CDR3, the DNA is TGCGCCAGCAGCCAAGGAGGGGAGGGAGAGCCCCAGCATTTT. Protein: CASSQGGEGEPQHF.

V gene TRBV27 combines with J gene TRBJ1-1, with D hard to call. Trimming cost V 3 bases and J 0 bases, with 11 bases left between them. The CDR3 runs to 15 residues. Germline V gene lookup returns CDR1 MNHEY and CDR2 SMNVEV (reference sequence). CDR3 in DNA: TGTGCCAGCAGTTTCTACCCTGAGTTGAACACTGAAGCTTTCTTT. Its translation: CASSFYPELNTEAFF.

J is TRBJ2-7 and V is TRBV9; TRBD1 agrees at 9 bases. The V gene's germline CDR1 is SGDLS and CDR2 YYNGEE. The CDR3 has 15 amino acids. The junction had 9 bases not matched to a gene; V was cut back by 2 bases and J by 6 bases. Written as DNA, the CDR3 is TGTGCCAGCAGCGTGGAAGGGGACAGGGTAGCCGAGCAGTACTTC. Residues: CASSVEGDRVAEQYF.

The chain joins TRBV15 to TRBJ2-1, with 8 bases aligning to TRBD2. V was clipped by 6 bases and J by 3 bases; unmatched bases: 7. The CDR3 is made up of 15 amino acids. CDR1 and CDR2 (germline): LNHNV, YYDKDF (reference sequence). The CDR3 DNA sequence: TGTGCCACCAGACGGGGGGGACTCGGCTACAATGAGCAGTTCTTC. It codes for CATRRGGLGYNEQFF. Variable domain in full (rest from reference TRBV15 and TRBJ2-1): DAMVIQNPRYQVTQFGKPVTLSCSQTLNHNVMYWYQQKSSQAPKLLFHYYDKDFNNEADTPDNFQSRRPNTSFCFLDIRSPGLGDTAMYLCATRRGGLGYNEQFFGPGTRLTVL.

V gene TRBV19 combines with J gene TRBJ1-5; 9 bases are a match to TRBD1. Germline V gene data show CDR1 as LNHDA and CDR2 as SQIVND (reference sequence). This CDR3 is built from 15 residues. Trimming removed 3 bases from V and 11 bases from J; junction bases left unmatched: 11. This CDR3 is CASSMKTGGPQTQHF. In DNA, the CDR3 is TGTGCCAGTAGTATGAAAACAGGGGGCCCTCAAACCCAGCATTTT.

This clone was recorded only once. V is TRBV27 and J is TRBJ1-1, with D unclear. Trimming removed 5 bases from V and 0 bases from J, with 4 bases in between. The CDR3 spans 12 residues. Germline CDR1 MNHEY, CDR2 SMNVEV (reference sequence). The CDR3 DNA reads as TGTGCCAGCAGTACGGTGAACACTGAAGCTTTCTTT. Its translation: CASSTVNTEAFF.

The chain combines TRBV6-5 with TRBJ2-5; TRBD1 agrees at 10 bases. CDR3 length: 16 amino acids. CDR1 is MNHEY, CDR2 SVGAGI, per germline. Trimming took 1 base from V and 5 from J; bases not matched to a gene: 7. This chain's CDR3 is CASSYWGTGVGETQYF. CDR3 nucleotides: TGTGCCAGCAGTTACTGGGGGACAGGGGTAGGGGAGACCCAGTACTTC.

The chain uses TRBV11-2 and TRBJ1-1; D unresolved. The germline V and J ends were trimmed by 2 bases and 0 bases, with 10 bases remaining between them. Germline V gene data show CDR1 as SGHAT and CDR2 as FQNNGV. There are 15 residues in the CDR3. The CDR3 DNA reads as TGTGCCAGCAGCTTAATTGTCAGTATGAACACTGAAGCTTTCTTT. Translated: CASSLIVSMNTEAFF.

The CDR3 is CAWRRQGARKLFF. The CDR3 DNA follows: TGTGCCTGGAGACGACAGGGGGCGCGGAAACTGTTTTTT. This rearrangement joins TRBV30 to TRBJ1-4, with 10 bases aligning to TRBD1. The germline CDR1 and CDR2 sequences are GTSNPN and SVGIG (reference sequence). V trimming: 3 bases; J trimming: 11 bases; junction bases outside the gene matches: 6. CDR3 length: 13 residues.

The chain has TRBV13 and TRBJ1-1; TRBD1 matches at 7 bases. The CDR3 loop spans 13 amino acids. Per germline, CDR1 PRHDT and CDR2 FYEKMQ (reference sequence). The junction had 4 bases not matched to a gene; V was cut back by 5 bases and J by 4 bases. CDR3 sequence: CASSPRGSTEAFF. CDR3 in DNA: TGTGCCAGCAGCCCCAGGGGGAGCACTGAAGCTTTCTTT.

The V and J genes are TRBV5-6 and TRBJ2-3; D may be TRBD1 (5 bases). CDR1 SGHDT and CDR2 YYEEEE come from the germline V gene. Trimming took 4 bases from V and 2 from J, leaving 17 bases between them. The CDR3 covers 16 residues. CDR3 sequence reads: CASSLIKGSTTDTQYF. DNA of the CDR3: TGTGCCAGCAGCCTTATAAAGGGGTCCACCACAGATACGCAGTATTTT.

The CDR3 spells CATSRADTPSTEAFF. The CDR3 DNA reads as TGTGCCACCAGCAGGGCGGACACCCCGAGCACTGAAGCTTTCTTT. V and J are TRBV15 and TRBJ1-1, with D maybe TRBD1 (5 bases). The CDR3 has 15 residues. Germline assignment: CDR1 LNHNV and CDR2 YYDKDF (reference sequence). Trimming took off 3 bases at V and 4 bases at J, with 15 bases between the two ends.

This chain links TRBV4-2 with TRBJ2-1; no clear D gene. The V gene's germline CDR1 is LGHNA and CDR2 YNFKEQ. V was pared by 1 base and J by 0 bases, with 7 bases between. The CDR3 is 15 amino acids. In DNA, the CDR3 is TGTGCCAGCAGCCAAGCGACAAACTCCTACAATGAGCAGTTCTTC. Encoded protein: CASSQATNSYNEQFF.

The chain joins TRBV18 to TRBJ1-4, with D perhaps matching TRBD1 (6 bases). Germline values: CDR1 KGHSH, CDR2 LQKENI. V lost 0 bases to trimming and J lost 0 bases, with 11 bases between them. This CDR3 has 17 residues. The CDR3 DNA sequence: TGTGCCAGCTCACCACCGGGTGGACAGCCAACTAATGAAAAACTGTTTTTT. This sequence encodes CASSPPGGQPTNEKLFF.

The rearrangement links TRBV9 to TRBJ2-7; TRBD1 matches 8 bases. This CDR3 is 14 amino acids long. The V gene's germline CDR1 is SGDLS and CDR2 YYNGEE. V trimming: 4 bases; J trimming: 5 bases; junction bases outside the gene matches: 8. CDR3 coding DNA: TGTGCCAGCAGCCCCCGGACAGGGTTAGACGAGCAGTACTTC. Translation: CASSPRTGLDEQYF.